This TCR beta chain is drawn from a study of blood T cell repertoires in COVID-19. The protocol was immunoSEQ multiplex PCR, while the TCRdb copy is restricted to in-frame clones and leaves out a portion. The sample yields some 110,000 clones, around 90% seen once. During active infection, Seattle patients enrolled and were then monitored through disease. V was trimmed by 4 bases and J by 0 bases, leaving 15 bases between them. From germline, CDR1 is MGHRA and CDR2 YSYEKL. CDR3 length: 16 amino acids. This TCR was sampled from a man aged 50-60 years with COVID-19, enrolled during active disease. The sequenced material came from peripheral blood. The gene calls are TRBV4-1 and TRBJ1-1; D not resolved. CDR3 protein: CASSPMAALLNTEAFF. In DNA, the CDR3 is TGCGCCAGCAGCCCCATGGCAGCGCTGTTGAACACTGAAGCTTTCTTT.